Listed below are T cell receptor beta chains from one sample, sequenced in a study of T cell repertoires in cytomegalovirus infection. One entry per CDR3 protein results from TCRdb running MiXCR on the reads. The data contain about 490,000 distinct CDR3 sequences, about a quarter of them singletons. The sample consisted of PBMCs. All receptors derive from a human donor in good health (CMV status not recorded). Some clones in this sample may be carry-over from other donors' samples. Each CDR3 is given with its conserved first and last residue. The order of the fields is J gene, V gene, D gene, clone size, CDR3 protein, CDR3 DNA. A D gene is named only where the DNA matches it firmly. Part of the rows lack a size; the others show once, few, many or a class for expanded clones.

J gene: TRBJ1-5
V gene: TRBV7-2
D gene: -
clone size: -
CDR3 protein: CASSLDPRGPQHF
CDR3 DNA: TGTGCCAGCAGCTTGGATCCTCGGGGGCCCCAGCATTTT

J gene: TRBJ2-5
V gene: TRBV12-5
D gene: -
clone size: -
CDR3 protein: CASGRGDRREETQYF
CDR3 DNA: TGTGCTAGTGGTCGGGGGGACAGACGAGAGGAGACCCAGTACTTC

J gene: TRBJ1-2
V gene: TRBV11-3
D gene: -
clone size: -
CDR3 protein: CASSLGQTYTF
CDR3 DNA: TGTGCCAGCAGCCTTGGACAGACCTACACCTTC

J gene: TRBJ2-1
V gene: TRBV20-1
D gene: TRBD2
clone size: -
CDR3 protein: CSAIAGGGNEQFF
CDR3 DNA: TGCAGTGCTATAGCGGGAGGGGGGAATGAGCAGTTCTTC

J gene: TRBJ1-2
V gene: TRBV4-1
D gene: -
clone size: -
CDR3 protein: CASSHSLYGYTF
CDR3 DNA: TGCGCCAGCAGCCACTCACTCTATGGCTACACCTTC

J gene: TRBJ1-4
V gene: TRBV9
D gene: -
clone size: few
CDR3 protein: CASSSSWGATNEKLFF
CDR3 DNA: TGTGCCAGCAGCTCCTCATGGGGGGCAACTAATGAAAAACTGTTTTTT

J gene: TRBJ2-3
V gene: TRBV7-2
D gene: -
clone size: -
CDR3 protein: CASSLGVIGRKTQYF
CDR3 DNA: TGTGCCAGCAGCTTAGGGGTGATAGGGAGGAAGACGCAGTATTTT

J gene: TRBJ2-5
V gene: TRBV5-4
D gene: -
clone size: -
CDR3 protein: CASSTPGRGQETQYF
CDR3 DNA: TGTGCCAGCAGCACACCGGGCCGCGGACAAGAGACCCAGTACTTC

J gene: TRBJ2-1
V gene: TRBV7-6
D gene: -
clone size: few
CDR3 protein: CASSFVRENEQFF
CDR3 DNA: TGTGCCAGCAGCTTTGTCCGGGAGAATGAGCAGTTCTTC

J gene: TRBJ2-7
V gene: TRBV2
D gene: -
clone size: few
CDR3 protein: CASSDAGFHEQYF
CDR3 DNA: TGTGCCAGCAGTGATGCGGGATTCCACGAGCAGTACTTC

J gene: TRBJ2-1
V gene: TRBV11-3
D gene: TRBD2
clone size: few
CDR3 protein: CASSLVSGRGDEQFF
CDR3 DNA: TGTGCCAGCAGCTTAGTTAGCGGGAGGGGTGATGAGCAGTTCTTC

J gene: TRBJ1-1
V gene: TRBV28
D gene: -
clone size: -
CDR3 protein: CASSLPGQLNTEAFF
CDR3 DNA: TGTGCCAGCAGTTTACCGGGACAATTGAACACTGAAGCTTTCTTT

J gene: TRBJ2-1
V gene: TRBV5-6
D gene: -
clone size: few
CDR3 protein: CASSYIGNEQFF
CDR3 DNA: TGTGCCAGCAGCTACATAGGCAATGAGCAGTTCTTC

J gene: TRBJ2-1
V gene: TRBV2
D gene: -
clone size: few
CDR3 protein: CASSALAWTAEQFF
CDR3 DNA: TGTGCCAGCAGTGCACTAGCTTGGACAGCTGAGCAGTTCTTC

J gene: TRBJ2-6
V gene: TRBV20-1
D gene: TRBD1
clone size: few
CDR3 protein: CSARGQGRSGANVLTF
CDR3 DNA: TGCAGTGCTCGTGGACAGGGGAGGTCTGGGGCCAACGTCCTGACTTTC

J gene: TRBJ1-5
V gene: TRBV24-1
D gene: TRBD1
clone size: -
CDR3 protein: CATSDSGQSGNQPQHF
CDR3 DNA: TGTGCCACCAGTGACTCGGGACAGAGCGGCAATCAGCCCCAGCATTTT

J gene: TRBJ1-2
V gene: TRBV19
D gene: -
clone size: few
CDR3 protein: CASTLGQPYGYTF
CDR3 DNA: TGTGCCAGTACCTTAGGACAGCCCTATGGCTACACCTTC

J gene: TRBJ2-2
V gene: TRBV28
D gene: TRBD2
clone size: few
CDR3 protein: CASSQTSGRYAGTGELFF
CDR3 DNA: TGTGCCAGCAGCCAGACTAGCGGGAGGTACGCTGGCACCGGGGAGCTGTTTTTT

J gene: TRBJ1-5
V gene: TRBV6-5
D gene: -
clone size: few
CDR3 protein: CASRHDRDTDQPQHF
CDR3 DNA: TGTGCCAGCAGACACGATCGGGACACCGATCAGCCCCAGCATTTT

J gene: TRBJ2-2
V gene: TRBV11-2
D gene: -
clone size: few
CDR3 protein: CASSPRQRNTGELFF
CDR3 DNA: TGTGCCAGCAGCCCCCGACAGAGGAACACCGGGGAGCTGTTTTTT

J gene: TRBJ2-3
V gene: TRBV6-2/TRBV6-3
D gene: -
clone size: -
CDR3 protein: CASSPRTRLFSTDTQYF
CDR3 DNA: TGTGCCAGCAGTCCTCGGACGAGGTTGTTTAGCACAGATACGCAGTATTTT

J gene: TRBJ1-5
V gene: TRBV28
D gene: TRBD1
clone size: few
CDR3 protein: CASSQRAGGQVPQHF
CDR3 DNA: TGTGCCAGCAGTCAACGGGCAGGGGGCCAGGTTCCCCAGCATTTT

J gene: TRBJ1-5
V gene: TRBV20-1
D gene: -
clone size: few
CDR3 protein: CSARGEGTGNQPQHF
CDR3 DNA: TGCAGTGCTAGAGGCGAGGGGACTGGCAATCAGCCCCAGCATTTT

J gene: TRBJ2-7
V gene: TRBV7-2
D gene: -
clone size: few
CDR3 protein: CASSIGGGSYEQYF
CDR3 DNA: TGTGCCAGCAGCATTGGAGGGGGCAGCTACGAGCAGTACTTC

J gene: TRBJ2-5
V gene: TRBV7-6
D gene: -
clone size: -
CDR3 protein: CASSLMTSAQETQYF
CDR3 DNA: TGTGCCAGCAGCTTAATGACTAGTGCCCAAGAGACCCAGTACTTC

J gene: TRBJ2-5
V gene: TRBV5-1
D gene: -
clone size: -
CDR3 protein: CASSFEWGGFETQYF
CDR3 DNA: TGCGCCAGCAGCTTCGAGTGGGGCGGCTTCGAGACCCAGTACTTC

J gene: TRBJ1-1
V gene: TRBV7-9
D gene: -
clone size: many
CDR3 protein: CASSYGSGNTEAFF
CDR3 DNA: TGTGCCAGCAGCTACGGATCCGGGAACACTGAAGCTTTCTTT

J gene: TRBJ2-5
V gene: TRBV7-2
D gene: -
clone size: many
CDR3 protein: CASSLGLAAQYF
CDR3 DNA: TGTGCCAGCAGCTTAGGGCTTGCGGCCCAGTACTTC

J gene: TRBJ2-1
V gene: TRBV5-8
D gene: TRBD2
clone size: few
CDR3 protein: CASSQGTSGTNEQFF
CDR3 DNA: TGTGCCAGCAGCCAAGGGACTAGCGGGACCAATGAGCAGTTCTTC

J gene: TRBJ2-7
V gene: TRBV7-8
D gene: -
clone size: many
CDR3 protein: CASSPRPGRDRPSTSYEQYF
CDR3 DNA: TGTGCCAGCAGCCCGAGGCCCGGCAGGGATCGGCCGTCGACTTCCTACGAGCAGTACTTC

J gene: TRBJ1-3
V gene: TRBV28
D gene: TRBD1
clone size: once
CDR3 protein: CASSLLTGVGRNTIYF
CDR3 DNA: TGTGCCAGCAGTTTATTGACAGGGGTTGGCCGAAACACCATATATTTT

J gene: TRBJ2-1
V gene: TRBV19
D gene: -
clone size: -
CDR3 protein: CASALQGLTLNEQFF
CDR3 DNA: TGTGCCAGTGCCCTCCAGGGACTGACTCTCAATGAGCAGTTCTTC

J gene: TRBJ2-6
V gene: TRBV11-2
D gene: -
clone size: -
CDR3 protein: CASTLRWSSSGANVLTF
CDR3 DNA: TGTGCCAGCACCTTAAGGTGGAGTAGCTCTGGGGCCAACGTCCTGACTTTC

J gene: TRBJ2-3
V gene: TRBV19
D gene: TRBD2
clone size: once
CDR3 protein: CASSLGLAGDSDTQYF
CDR3 DNA: TGTGCCAGTAGCCTAGGACTAGCGGGAGATTCGGATACGCAGTATTTT

J gene: TRBJ1-2
V gene: TRBV7-8
D gene: -
clone size: few
CDR3 protein: CASSRPDWEYGYTF
CDR3 DNA: TGTGCCAGCAGCCGTCCGGACTGGGAGTATGGCTACACCTTC

J gene: TRBJ2-1
V gene: TRBV10-3
D gene: -
clone size: -
CDR3 protein: CAISETQPRYGNEQFF
CDR3 DNA: TGTGCCATCAGTGAGACCCAGCCTCGATACGGGAATGAGCAGTTCTTC

J gene: TRBJ1-2
V gene: TRBV20-1
D gene: -
clone size: -
CDR3 protein: CSARATDSYGYTF
CDR3 DNA: TGCAGTGCTAGAGCCACCGACAGCTATGGCTACACCTTC

J gene: TRBJ2-5
V gene: TRBV18
D gene: -
clone size: -
CDR3 protein: CASSPPAGNMKTQYF
CDR3 DNA: TGTGCCAGCTCACCACCGGCAGGGAATATGAAGACCCAGTACTTC

J gene: TRBJ1-3
V gene: TRBV7-2
D gene: -
clone size: few
CDR3 protein: CASSPRTVNNRNTIYF
CDR3 DNA: TGTGCCAGCAGCCCAAGGACGGTAAACAATCGAAACACCATATATTTT

J gene: TRBJ1-5
V gene: TRBV20-1
D gene: -
clone size: few
CDR3 protein: CSARDPTGGNQPQHF
CDR3 DNA: TGCAGTGCTAGAGATCCTACGGGCGGCAATCAGCCCCAGCATTTT

J gene: TRBJ1-2
V gene: TRBV7-2
D gene: -
clone size: -
CDR3 protein: CASSPYWDLYGYTF
CDR3 DNA: TGTGCCAGCAGCCCTTACTGGGACCTCTATGGCTACACCTTC

J gene: TRBJ2-1
V gene: TRBV6-2/TRBV6-3
D gene: TRBD2
clone size: -
CDR3 protein: CASSYWRLAGRRGNNEQFF
CDR3 DNA: TGTGCCAGCAGTTACTGGAGACTAGCGGGACGACGGGGGAACAATGAGCAGTTCTTC

J gene: TRBJ1-5
V gene: TRBV7-9
D gene: -
clone size: many
CDR3 protein: CASSYVRWDNRNQPQHF
CDR3 DNA: TGTGCCAGCAGCTACGTCCGCTGGGACAATCGGAATCAGCCCCAGCATTTT

J gene: TRBJ2-1
V gene: TRBV28
D gene: TRBD2
clone size: few
CDR3 protein: CASSEGLAGKYNEQFF
CDR3 DNA: TGTGCCAGCAGTGAAGGACTAGCGGGAAAATACAATGAGCAGTTCTTC

J gene: TRBJ2-2
V gene: TRBV20-1
D gene: -
clone size: few
CDR3 protein: CSAPQENTGELFF
CDR3 DNA: TGCAGTGCCCCACAGGAGAACACCGGGGAGCTGTTTTTT

J gene: TRBJ2-4
V gene: TRBV7-2
D gene: -
clone size: many
CDR3 protein: CASSLPEVRAKNIQYF
CDR3 DNA: TGTGCCAGCAGCTTACCCGAAGTTCGAGCCAAAAACATTCAGTACTTC

J gene: TRBJ1-6
V gene: TRBV20-1
D gene: -
clone size: -
CDR3 protein: CSAGLYNSPLHF
CDR3 DNA: TGCAGTGCTGGTCTTTATAATTCACCCCTCCACTTT

J gene: TRBJ2-1
V gene: TRBV20-1
D gene: -
clone size: few
CDR3 protein: CSPAGSTYNEQFF
CDR3 DNA: TGCAGTCCTGCGGGATCCACCTACAATGAGCAGTTCTTC

J gene: TRBJ2-5
V gene: TRBV7-2
D gene: -
clone size: many
CDR3 protein: CASSSSGIPQETQYF
CDR3 DNA: TGTGCCAGCAGCTCTTCAGGGATCCCTCAAGAGACCCAGTACTTC